This T cell receptor (beta chain) was identified in a study of Graves' ophthalmopathy and Graves' hyperthyroidism. For the study at large: Samples of peripheral blood were obtained at initial diagnosis, prior to treatment of any kind. General study points: The model predicted ophthalmopathy progression with about 70% sensitivity and approximately 72% specificity.

CDR3 length: 14 residues. The ends were cut back, 3 bases at V and 2 bases at J, with 10 bases in the middle. Germline-derived CDR1 and CDR2 are SGHTA and FQGNSA. With regard to this clonotype: No antigen is known for it.

For repertoire sequencing, the TCR beta CDR3 regions were amplified from RNA transcripts. HTBI-primed first-round RT-PCR preceded second-round multiplex PCR. TCRdb passed the multiplex PCR reads through MiXCR, listing each CDR3 protein once. The data hold 200,000 to 300,000 distinct CDR3 sequences, with around 50% observed a single time. Certain patients were not enrolled. These were patients with other autoimmune diseases, uncontrolled infections, pregnancy or lactation. The TCR sequence derives from an adult man with Graves' ophthalmopathy. The sample comprised peripheral blood. This sequence joins TRBV7-2 and TRBJ2-5; D is unclear. The CDR3 coding sequence is TGTGCCAGCAGCTTGCTTGGAGATCAAGAGACCCAGTACTTC. Translation gives CASSLLGDQETQYF.